This paragraph reports one TCR beta chain. The clone's antigen remains unknown. Qualities for individual bases were not recorded, and no much larger clone is one base off. The library was made by the immunoSEQ multiplex PCR assay. A mixture of 60 forward primers for TCR Vbeta segments and 13 reverse primers for TCR Jbeta segments was used in the multiplex PCR. The CDR3 region of rearranged TCR beta genes was amplified from genomic DNA with a multiplex PCR assay. The Illumina HiSeq System was used to sequence the amplified TCR beta libraries as 87-base-pair reads. Per the source publication's procedure: In a later analysis, around 80 million unique TCR beta chains were counted across the roughly 670 repertoires, and about 10 million of these chains were shared by at least two donors. To remove PCR and sequencing errors, raw reads were error-corrected and collapsed into unique sequences using a nearest-neighbor algorithm that merged closely related sequences. Alignment of CDR3 sequences to IMGT reference sequences was used to assign V, D and J gene segments. For a sequence to be retained, a match of at least six nucleotides to both a V gene segment and a J gene segment was required. Rearrangements were called productive when the CDR3 lacked stop codons and stayed in frame with V and J; all others were non-productive. Following IMGT convention, CDR3 was defined as the stretch from the second conserved V-encoded cysteine up to the conserved J-encoded phenylalanine. Sequences without an unambiguous match to a single V gene segment were excluded from the earlier analysis of about 640 of the donors. In an earlier analysis of some 590 of the donors, a V segment was called functional when productive rearrangements were above 56.7%, and segregating when the standard deviation between donors exceeded 5%. A statistical classification framework was built to diagnose cytomegalovirus status from the catalog of TCR beta chain sequences. V and J gene assignment, in a later analysis, came from comparing TCR nucleotide sequences with IMGT/GENE-DB human TR gene sequences. Using the TCRdist pipeline, a later analysis assigned CDR3 sequences along with most-parsimonious VDJ recombination scenarios. In a later analysis, each TCR beta chain was defined by its CDR3 amino acid sequence together with its V-gene family, and reads without a unique V-gene family were excluded. In a later analysis, some 600 highly shared, low-generation-probability nucleotide sequences were removed to address suspected cross-contamination and a sequencing artifact. A later analysis calculated a clonal expansion index for each public chain from normalized within-repertoire ranks of inferred template counts. A later analysis computed generation probabilities with a VDJ recombination model fitted to out-of-frame rearrangements, and checked the results against IGoR. A later analysis scored TCR-TCR, TCR-HLA and TCR-CMV co-occurrence with hypergeometric tests, applying a repertoire-size bias correction to TCR pairs. In a later analysis, false discovery rates were estimated by permuting HLA or CMV assignments 20 times. In a later analysis, co-occurring TCRs were grouped with DBSCAN, and TCRdist sequence similarity was added when clustering was performed within HLA-allele-positive subsets. Repertoires with fewer than 30,000 or more than 120,000 public chains were left out of co-occurrence clustering, as were a few repertoires with anomalous nucleotide sharing. TCRdb took this table from immuneACCESS and kept in-frame rearrangements with V and J called. Such tables lack part of the clones; where checked against another copy, unresolved V genes explain under half of the gap, and the rest is unexplained. V and J calls and clone size are given by that table; D and trimming were obtained from the DNA. This sample lists approximately 290,000 clones; approximately 80% were detected once. The ten largest make up less than 0.4% of the sample.

These data are taken from a study of cytomegalovirus exposure and HLA in healthy donors (TCRdb year 2017). For the study in its entirety: According to an earlier analysis of around 600 of the donors, about 180 million T cells yielded 120 million or so unique TCR beta sequences and less than 300 Gb of sequence data. An early release that covered approximately 600 HLA-typed donors contained about 290 gigabases of sequencing data and 85 million to 100 million unique TCR sequences. The genetic ancestry cluster associated with self-reported Caucasian donors included roughly 84% of the roughly 390 genotyped donors. The study aimed to test whether signatures of past pathogen exposure could be identified by cataloging public T cell receptors. The T cell repertoires of 666 subjects were profiled by immunosequencing and related to cytomegalovirus serostatus. Besides the first cohort of around 670 subjects, a separate validation cohort made up of roughly 120 different subjects was used. To predict cytomegalovirus infection status, the study brought together high-throughput TCR immunosequencing, statistical association of individual TCRs with disease status, and machine learning. In a later analysis, previously published TCR beta repertoires from 600 to 850 donors were re-analyzed and high-resolution HLA genotyping was added so that TCR occurrence patterns could be studied. In the later analysis, no new phenotypic data were used to find candidate immune exposures; instead, reliance was placed on TCR beta sequences and their occurrence across donors. In an earlier analysis of roughly 540 of the donors, high-throughput TCR beta sequencing was used to judge whether each TCR beta V gene segment behaved as functional or pseudogenic. Donor age, sex, ethnicity and CMV serostatus were compiled together with the repertoire data. In a later genetic analysis, genome-wide SNP genotypes for about three fifths of the 666 donors were used, and that subset was treated as a discovery cohort. Every repertoire in the discovery cohort had been generated on one and the same sequencing platform. HLA typing covered class I and class II loci at four-digit resolution. The number of donors typed differed by locus, with roughly 629-640 for A, B, C, DRB1 and DQB1, 522 for DQA1, 600 to 610 for DPA1, and some 440 for DPB1. Roughly five DR-DQ haplotypes were handled as single units for association and clustering, since linkage in the cohort was strong. Across some 400 genotyped donors of the cohort, an average of 235,054 unique TCR beta nucleotide sequences per donor were sequenced, and 15% to 20% of those sequences were non-productive.

The cohort consisted of 650 to 850 healthy bone marrow donors. At the time of sampling, every cohort member was nominally healthy, though immune exposures that went unrecorded were likely present. The donor tested CMV seronegative and was one of the 352 seronegative cohort members. A peripheral blood sample was provided by each donor, and peripheral blood mononuclear cells were used for TCR beta sequencing. The Qiagen DNeasy Blood Extraction Kit was used to extract genomic DNA from the blood cell samples. Overall results and qualifications from the work: A further reported finding was that TCR beta sequences accurately predicted the HLA-A and HLA-B alleles for most subjects in the first cohort. V-gene and J-gene trimming of TCR beta chains was associated with a missense DCLRE1C variant in a later genetic analysis, and the association was replicated in an independent cohort. A total of about 180 TCR beta chains were listed by the study as associated with cytomegalovirus. In vitro tests confirmed that a few of the cytomegalovirus-associated TCR beta chains recognize cytomegalovirus antigens. The authors suggested that the approach could potentially be generalized to other disease states and immunological phenotypes. In a later analysis, HLA-associated TCR beta chains were found to be more clonally expanded and to have lower generation probabilities than equally common non-associated chains. Specific HLA alleles were associated with 16,951 TCR beta sequences at a false discovery rate of 0.05 in a later analysis. According to a later analysis, most CMV-associated TCR beta chains appeared to be HLA-restricted, and the HLA associations seemed to be driven largely by CMV exposure. Immune exposure information for the cohort was limited to CMV serostatus. Linkage disequilibrium might explain the correlated functional status among segregating V segments, but an unknown experimental factor could not be excluded. In this cohort, only TCR beta chains were sequenced, and detectable features were limited by the absence of alpha or paired-chain data. The sequencing pipeline was judged likely to have produced a cluster of highly shared sequence variants as a technical artifact. In an earlier analysis of fewer than 700 of the donors, most TCR beta V segments appeared in productive rearrangements about 87% or about 30% of the time, broadly matching IMGT annotations. Most TCR sequences were seen in very few donors, while some public TCRs were found in many individuals. Several of the top co-occurrence clusters appeared to be linked to parvovirus B19, influenza, CMV and Epstein-Barr virus, according to a later analysis. The earlier analysis of about 600 of the donors excluded over 15 rarely observed V segments, including chromosome 9 orphons, because counts were too low. A later genetic analysis reported fewer N-insertions in productive TCRs among donors in an Asian-associated ancestry cluster than the roughly 720-donor mean. Cytomegalovirus status was reported to be diagnosed by the classifier with high specificity and sensitivity in both the original and validation cohorts. In a later analysis, the rate of TCR association differed among HLA loci, with DRB1 alleles having the most associated TCRs and HLA-C alleles having the fewest. Strong co-occurrence of HLA alleles, especially DR and DQ, made assigning TCR associations to individual alleles difficult. Roughly uniform sequencing depth across donors was assumed in presence/absence analyses, although this assumption may not hold. Because HLA typing was missing for some donors at each locus, association tests included only the typed subset.

The sequenced material came from PBMCs. This receptor was obtained from a girl aged 2-9 years in good health and CMV-seronegative.

The CDR3 region: CASSLARGGELGTQYF. The DNA is TGTGCCAGCAGCTTGGCTCGGGGGGGGGAATTAGGTACGCAGTATTTT. The chain couples TRBV5-4 to TRBJ2-3, and TRBD2 aligns with 8 junction nucleotides. CDR1 is given as SGHNT and CDR2 as YYREEE, both from the germline V gene (reference sequence). The CDR3, from cysteine to phenylalanine, totals 16 residues. The only DNA kept is the CDR3, 48 bases in frame from the first base. The junction shows trimming of 0 bases on V and 8 bases on J, and the gene matches do not reach 11 bases of it.